What follows are 25 T cell receptor beta chains derived from one specimen sequenced in a study of blood T cell repertoires in COVID-19. The method was immunoSEQ multiplex PCR; TCRdb's version includes in-frame clones alone and lacks a portion of them. The sample lists tens of thousands of clones; approximately 81% were seen once. Sample: peripheral blood. The receptors come from a man older than 75 with acute or convalescent COVID-19.

V is TRBV6-2 or TRBV6-3 and J is TRBJ1-1, with D tentatively TRBD1 (6 bases). The CDR3 is made up of 13 amino acids. The V gene's germline CDR1 is MNHEY and CDR2 SVGEGT. The ends were cut back, 5 bases at V and 7 bases at J, with 14 bases in the middle. For the CDR3, the DNA is TGTGCCAGCAGTACAGAGCCGGACAGTGAAGCTTTCTTT. Its protein product is CASSTEPDSEAFF.

This sequence joins TRBV7-2 and TRBJ2-3; D remains ambiguous. The CDR3 spans 14 residues. V was pared by 4 bases and J by 4 bases, with 12 bases between. Germline V gene lookup returns CDR1 SGHTA and CDR2 FQGNSA. The DNA for the CDR3 is TGTGCCAGCAGCTATAGAATTAAAGCAGATACGCAGTATTTT. Protein: CASSYRIKADTQYF.

The chain uses TRBV6-4 and TRBJ1-2; D remains ambiguous. V was trimmed by 3 bases and J by 8 bases, leaving 13 bases between them. The CDR3 runs 13 residues. CDR1 is MRHNA and CDR2 is SNTAGT in the germline V gene. The CDR3 protein is CASSESLAGGYTF. CDR3 nucleotides: TGTGCCAGCAGTGAAAGCCTTGCGGGCGGCTACACCTTC.

This sequence joins TRBV4-2 and TRBJ2-5; the match to TRBD1 covers 8 bases. In germline, CDR1 is LGHNA, CDR2 YNFKEQ. The length of the CDR3 is 17 residues. J was trimmed by 2 bases and V by 1 base; bases with no gene match: 9. CDR3 nucleotides: TGTGCCAGCAGCCAAGGGCTGTCGGGGACAGGTCAAGAGACCCAGTACTTC. Translation: CASSQGLSGTGQETQYF.

V gene TRBV3-1 (or the pseudogene TRBV3-2) combines with J gene TRBJ1-5; unclear D gene. The V gene lost 4 bases and the J gene lost 4 bases, with 5 bases spanning the gap. The length of the CDR3 is 12 residues. CDR1 and CDR2 (germline): LGHDT, YNNKEL (reference sequence). CDR3 residues: CASSRKNQPQHF. The DNA for the CDR3 is TGTGCCAGCAGCCGTAAAAATCAGCCCCAGCATTTT.

This rearrangement joins TRBV28 to TRBJ2-3, with TRBD1 identical over 7 bases. With 6 bases clipped from V and 4 bases from J, the junction kept 7 bases outside the gene matches. From germline, CDR1 is MDHEN and CDR2 SYDVKM. The CDR3 has 14 amino acids. The CDR3: CASSQSDRADTQYF. The CDR3, as DNA: TGTGCCAGCAGCCAAAGCGACAGGGCAGATACGCAGTATTTT.

This clone was found a few times. This chain uses TRBV7-2 with TRBJ1-2; D may be TRBD1 (5 bases). Trimming shortened V by 5 bases and J by 4 bases, and 14 bases separated the two germline ends. Germline CDR1 SGHTA, CDR2 FQGNSA. This CDR3 comprises 14 residues. CDR3 nucleotides: TGTGCCAGCAGCCCGGACACTTTTGGCTATGGCTACACCTTC. Amino acids: CASSPDTFGYGYTF.

V usage is TRBV18 and J usage is TRBJ1-1, with a tentative D call TRBD1 (6 bases). This CDR3 has 15 amino acids. V was trimmed by 3 bases and J by 2 bases, leaving 13 bases between them. Germline CDR1 reads KGHSH; CDR2 reads LQKENI. CDR3 sequence: CASSPEQGGNTEAFF. The DNA for the CDR3 is TGTGCCAGCTCACCCGAACAGGGCGGAAACACTGAAGCTTTCTTT.

V is TRBV9 and J is TRBJ2-1; TRBD2 matches 10 bases. This CDR3 contains 16 residues. Germline CDR1 is SGDLS and CDR2 is YYNGEE. J gave up 3 bases and V 0 bases, and 3 bases lay outside the gene matches. CDR3 DNA sequence: TGTGCCAGCAGCGTAGCAGGGACTAGCGACTACAATGAGCAGTTCTTC. Protein product: CASSVAGTSDYNEQFF.

This clone was detected a few times. J is TRBJ2-5 and V is TRBV7-9; D is unclear. The germline V gene encodes CDR1 SEHNR and CDR2 FQNEAQ (reference sequence). The CDR3 runs 13 residues. V lost 3 bases and J 0 bases, leaving 5 bases between the germline ends. The CDR3 bases are TGTGCCAGCAGCTTCCGGGACCAAGAGACCCAGTACTTC. Amino acid sequence: CASSFRDQETQYF.

This chain uses TRBV2 with TRBJ1-2; D is unclear. From germline, CDR1 is SNHLY and CDR2 FYNNEI. V lost 8 bases and J lost 7, with 17 bases in between. This CDR3 has 13 residues. The CDR3 DNA sequence: TGTGCCAGCTCCCGCACCGTCGGGGTTGGCTACACCTTC. Amino acid sequence: CASSRTVGVGYTF.

The chain has TRBV21-1 and TRBJ2-7; the table's D call, TRBD2, was not checked against the DNA. TRBV21-1 is a listed pseudogene. The CDR3 has 17 amino acids. The CDR3 loop is CASSKASGGGRSLEQYF. The CDR3 DNA is TGTGCCAGCAGCAAAGCTTCTGGCGGCGGGAGGTCTCTCGAGCAGTACTTC.

The chain employs TRBV9 and TRBJ1-2; D ambiguous. Deletions cut 3 bases from V and 8 bases from J, with 8 bases between. Per germline, CDR1 SGDLS and CDR2 YYNGEE. This CDR3 spans 11 amino acids. The DNA of the CDR3 is TGTGCCAGCAGCGGTCGGGGAGGCTACACCTTC. It codes for CASSGRGGYTF.

This chain links TRBV14 with TRBJ1-2; 8 bases are a match to TRBD1. This CDR3 region has 15 residues. Germline loops: CDR1 SGHDN, CDR2 FVKESK. V shed 3 bases, J shed 5 bases, and the junction held 8 bases outside the gene matches. In DNA, the CDR3 is TGTGCCAGCAGCCAGAAACAGGGGGGCTGGTATGGCTACACCTTC. Residues: CASSQKQGGWYGYTF. Variable domain in full (rest from reference TRBV14 and TRBJ1-2): EAGVTQFPSHSVIEKGQTVTLRCDPISGHDNLYWYRRVMGKEIKFLLHFVKESKQDESGMPNNRFLAERTGGTYSTLKVQPAELEDSGVYFCASSQKQGGWYGYTFGSGTRLTVV.

The chain employs TRBV12-3 or TRBV12-4 and TRBJ1-5, with TRBD1 as a possible D gene (6 bases). This CDR3 has 13 residues. Between the trimmed V and J ends, which lost 3 bases and 3 bases, there was a span of 6 bases. The CDR3 DNA follows: TGTGCCAGCAGTTTGGGACACAATCAGCCCCAGCATTTT. Its translation: CASSLGHNQPQHF.

V usage is TRBV2 and J usage is TRBJ2-7; 8 nucleotides match TRBD1. The V gene end was trimmed by 4 bases and the J gene end by 3 bases; junction bases not matched to a gene: 8. Germline values: CDR1 SNHLY, CDR2 FYNNEI. The CDR3 spans 15 residues. The CDR3 sequence: CASSATGGYIYEQYF. CDR3 coding DNA: TGTGCCAGCAGTGCAACAGGGGGATATATCTACGAGCAGTACTTC.

This clone was counted once. The gene calls are TRBV5-1 and TRBJ1-3, with 10 bases identical to TRBD1. This CDR3 spans 16 amino acids. The V gene's germline CDR1 is SGHRS and CDR2 YFSETQ. J lost 3 bases, V lost 0 bases, and 3 bases had no gene match. The CDR3 sequence: CASSLDGTGDGNTIYF. In nucleotides, the CDR3 is TGCGCCAGCAGCTTGGACGGGACAGGGGATGGAAACACCATATATTTT.

This sequence joins TRBV4-2 and TRBJ1-6, with TRBD1 matching over 7 bases. Germline lookup yields CDR1 LGHNA and CDR2 YNFKEQ. This CDR3 contains 15 residues. V dropped 2 bases and J dropped 8; count of bases not matched to a gene: 6. Here the CDR3 reads CASSQPGQYDSPLHF. The DNA for the CDR3 is TGTGCCAGCAGCCAACCGGGACAGTATGATTCACCCCTCCACTTT.

The rearrangement joins TRBV5-1 to TRBJ2-7, with 7 bases fitting TRBD1. CDR1 and CDR2 (germline): SGHRS, YFSETQ. V lost 2 bases, J lost 0 bases, and 2 bases stayed unmatched. CDR3 size: 14 residues. The CDR3 nucleotides read TGCGCCAGCAGCTTAAGGGGGCACTCCTACGAGCAGTACTTC. Protein: CASSLRGHSYEQYF.

The chain employs TRBV28 and TRBJ1-2; tentative D call: TRBD1 (6 bases). V gave up 4 bases and J gave up 6 bases, with 15 bases separating them. The CDR3 consists of 14 residues. The V gene's germline CDR1 is MDHEN and CDR2 SYDVKM. The CDR3 DNA is TGTGCCAGCAGTTCCCCCGGGACACCCGATGGCTACACCTTC. Amino acid sequence: CASSSPGTPDGYTF.

V and J are TRBV29-1 and TRBJ2-7, with 9 bases fitting TRBD1. CDR1 and CDR2 (germline): SQVTM, ANQGSEA. The junction had 3 bases not matched to a gene; V was cut back by 7 bases and J by 2 bases. The length of the CDR3 is 12 residues. The CDR3 loop is CSAGTGPYEQYF. The CDR3 DNA sequence: TGCAGCGCCGGGACAGGGCCCTACGAGCAGTACTTC.

The chain links TRBV28 to TRBJ1-3; D is ambiguous. The CDR3 is made up of 14 amino acids. Germline CDR1 and CDR2: MDHEN and SYDVKM. V was clipped by 3 bases and J by 9 bases, with 15 bases between them. The CDR3 DNA reads TGTGCCAGCAGTTTTCGCGACGGTGGAGCCACCATATATTTT. Its protein product is CASSFRDGGATIYF.

This clone occurred a few times. J is TRBJ1-4 and V is TRBV5-1, with 9 bases fitting TRBD1. Germline values: CDR1 SGHRS, CDR2 YFSETQ. The CDR3 spans 15 residues. The junction had 6 bases not matched to a gene; V was cut back by 3 bases and J by 6 bases. In DNA, the CDR3 is TGCGCCAGCAGCTCTAATACAGGGGGCGATGAAAAACTGTTTTTT. This gives the protein CASSSNTGGDEKLFF.

The chain joins TRBV7-2 to TRBJ2-5; tentative D call: TRBD1 (6 bases). The germline V gene encodes CDR1 SGHTA and CDR2 FQGNSA. This CDR3 has 13 residues. V lost 8 bases to trimming and J lost 0 bases, with 10 bases between them. CDR3 coding DNA: TGTGCCAGCGGACAGCGGTACCAAGAGACCCAGTACTTC. This codes for CASGQRYQETQYF.

The chain employs TRBV28 and TRBJ1-1; 7 bases are shared with TRBD1. CDR3 length: 14 residues. Trimming at V came to 7 bases and at J to 4 bases, leaving 9 bases not matched to a gene. Germline lookup yields CDR1 MDHEN and CDR2 SYDVKM. CDR3 in amino acids: CASTLAQGVTEAFF. CDR3 DNA sequence: TGTGCCAGCACTCTAGCCCAGGGGGTCACTGAAGCTTTCTTT.